These T cell receptor beta chains were read from a single sample in a study of blood T cell repertoires in COVID-19. The protocol was immunoSEQ multiplex PCR, while the TCRdb copy is restricted to in-frame clones and leaves out a portion. The repertoire holds under 200,000 clones, with roughly 80% as singletons. Sample: PBMCs or T cells enriched from blood (not recorded which). The origin of the receptors is a woman aged 40 to 50 with acute COVID-19. CDR3s include the opening cysteine and the closing phenylalanine or tryptophan. Fields, in order: V gene, clone size, J gene, D gene, CDR3 DNA, CDR3 protein. A D gene is named only where the DNA matches it firmly. Not all rows give a size; the values are once, few, many and, for expanded clones, a class.

>TRBV5-8|few|TRBJ1-2|TRBD1
TGTGCCAGCAGCCGACCGGGACAGGGGGCACCACGGTTTGGTGGCTACACCTTC
CASSRPGQGAPRFGGYTF
>TRBV4-1|once|TRBJ2-1|TRBD2
TGCGCCAGCAGCCCCTCTGTGGGTGGAGCGGTGGCTAGCGGGAGCTCCTACAATGAGCAGTTCTTC
CASSPSVGGAVASGSSYNEQFF
>TRBV10-3|NA|TRBJ1-5|TRBD1
TGTGCCATCAGTGCGACGGACAGGGATCAGCCCCAGCATTTT
CAISATDRDQPQHF
>TRBV15|NA|TRBJ1-1|NA
TGTGCCACCAGGGGACTTGAGAACACTGAAGCTTTCTTT
CATRGLENTEAFF
>TRBV18|many|TRBJ1-1|NA
TGTGCCAGCTCACCGTCCGACTCTAGGGGGGCTTTCTTT
CASSPSDSRGAFF
>TRBV3-1/TRBV3-2|NA|TRBJ2-4|NA
TGTGCCAGCAGCCAAGGTCGACTTCAACAGGGCATTCAGTACTTC
CASSQGRLQQGIQYF
>TRBV5-1|once|TRBJ2-3|NA
TGCGCCAGCAGACCGAAGTCCCAGGGTACGCAGTATTTT
CASRPKSQGTQYF
>TRBV4-2|few|TRBJ1-6|TRBD1
TGTGCCAGCAGCCAAGAACAGGGGTATAATTCACCCCTCCACTTT
CASSQEQGYNSPLHF
>TRBV2|NA|TRBJ2-3|TRBD2
TGTGCCAGCAGTGGGGGGACTAGCGGACCCAGCACAGATACGCAGTATTTT
CASSGGTSGPSTDTQYF
>TRBV2|NA|TRBJ1-4|TRBD1
TGTGCCAGCAGTGATGAAGGGACAGGGGGACTTTTT
CASSDEGTGGLF
>TRBV7-2|NA|TRBJ2-1|TRBD2
TGTGCCAGCAGATCCACCGGGACTAGCGCATACAATGAGCAGTTCTTC
CASRSTGTSAYNEQFF
>TRBV19|NA|TRBJ2-1|TRBD2
TGTGCCAGTAGTATAGGAGCGGGAGGGCCGCATGAGCAGTTCTTC
CASSIGAGGPHEQFF
>TRBV9|few|TRBJ2-4|TRBD1
TGTGCCAGCAGCCCTGACAGGGGATTTAACATTCAGTACTTC
CASSPDRGFNIQYF
>TRBV3-1/TRBV3-2|NA|TRBJ2-7|NA
TGTGCCAGCAGCCAAGTGAGGGGGGGGTCAGGGTTCGGAATTTCGGAGCAGTACTTC
CASSQVRGGSGFGISEQYF
>TRBV7-9|NA|TRBJ1-1|NA
TGTGCCAGCAGCTATAACCACAGAAACACTGAAGCTTTCTTT
CASSYNHRNTEAFF
>TRBV10-2|NA|TRBJ1-4|NA
TGCGCCAGCAGTGAGTCTCGGGTGGTGGAAGGAAAACTGTTTTTT
CASSESRVVEGKLFF
>TRBV5-1|NA|TRBJ1-4|TRBD1
TGCGCCAGCAGCCCGGACAGGCCGGGGGAAAAACTGTTTTTT
CASSPDRPGEKLFF
>TRBV7-2|NA|TRBJ2-1|NA
TGTGCCAGCAGCTTTAGTTGGTTCCGGGGTGAGCAGTTCTTC
CASSFSWFRGEQFF
>TRBV9|NA|TRBJ2-2|NA
TGTGCCAGCAGCGCCCCGGACTCCACCGGGGAGCTGTTTTTT
CASSAPDSTGELFF
>TRBV12-5|NA|TRBJ1-1|NA
TGTGCTAGTGGTTTCCCTATCCCTGGGGCGAACACTGAAGCTTTCTTT
CASGFPIPGANTEAFF
>TRBV27|NA|TRBJ2-1|TRBD2
TGTGCCAGCAGTATCCTCGGACTAGCGGGCCTATACAATGAGCAGTTCTTC
CASSILGLAGLYNEQFF
>TRBV9|NA|TRBJ2-2|NA
TGTGCCAGCAGCGTAGCTAGGACCGGGGAGCTGTTTTTT
CASSVARTGELFF
>TRBV23-1|NA|TRBJ1-5|NA
TGCGCCAGCAGTCAAAGAGGGAGAAATAGCAATCAGCCCCAGCATTTT
CASSQRGRNSNQPQHF
>TRBV4-1|NA|TRBJ1-1|TRBD1
TGCGCCAGCAGCCAAGACAAATTGGGGCAGGGGGCTGAAGCTTTCTTT
CASSQDKLGQGAEAFF
>TRBV25-1|NA|TRBJ2-3|NA
TGTGCCAGCAGAGGGGGTCCACGGACAGATACGCAGTATTTT
CASRGGPRTDTQYF
>TRBV28|NA|TRBJ1-2|TRBD1
TGTGCCAGCAGACAAACAGGGGGTGAGGGTTATGGCTACACCTTC
CASRQTGGEGYGYTF
>TRBV9|once|TRBJ1-4|NA
TGTGCCAGCAGCGTAGGGTATGGGCATAATGAAAAACTGTTTTTT
CASSVGYGHNEKLFF
>TRBV5-1|NA|TRBJ2-1|TRBD2
TGCGCCAGCAGTCTGGCGCGGGAGAAGAAGGAGCAGTTCTTC
CASSLAREKKEQFF
>TRBV7-3|NA|TRBJ2-7|TRBD2
TGTGCCAAAAGAGAGCGGGGCTCCTACGAGCAGTACTTC
CAKRERGSYEQYF
>TRBV6-5|NA|TRBJ2-1|TRBD1
TGTGCCGTTGGGCCGGGACAGACCTACAATGAGCAGTTCTTC
CAVGPGQTYNEQFF
>TRBV6-4|NA|TRBJ1-2|NA
TGTGCCAGCAGTGACGAGAACTTC
CASSDENF
>TRBV4-1|NA|TRBJ1-4|TRBD1
TGCGCCAGCAGCCCCTCCAGACAGGGGGCTACTGAAAAACTGTTTTTT
CASSPSRQGATEKLFF
>TRBV10-3|few|TRBJ1-2|TRBD1
TGTGCCATCAGGCCCCCAGGGGGTGGCTACACCTTC
CAIRPPGGGYTF